These 7 T cell receptor beta chains were all obtained from the same sample, sequenced in a study of T-cell reconstitution after alpha-beta-depleted transplantation in children. Unique molecular identifiers were used in preparing the TCRbeta library. TCRdb ran MiXCR on the PCR reads and lists one entry per CDR3 protein. The sample yields about 610,000 distinct CDR3 sequences, about 10% seen once. The source was PBMCs from the stem cell graft donor, collected from the stem cell graft. These TCRs come from a human donor who donated a stem cell graft to a child with acute myeloid leukemia.

The genes are TRBV15 and TRBJ2-7; D call uncertain. Germline-derived CDR1 and CDR2 are LNHNV and YYDKDF (reference sequence). V lost 3 bases to trimming and J lost 3 bases, with 9 bases between them. The CDR3 has 13 residues. CDR3 in DNA: TGTGCCACCAGCAGTGGGCGGCTCTACGAGCAGTACTTC. Amino acid sequence: CATSSGRLYEQYF.

This clonotype appeared many times. The chain joins TRBV27 to TRBJ2-1, with 9 bases that match TRBD2. This CDR3 comprises 15 residues. V was pared by 6 bases and J by 2 bases, with 5 bases of the junction left unmatched. Germline V gene data show CDR1 as MNHEY and CDR2 as SMNVEV (reference sequence). The chain's CDR3 is CASSFRTSAYNEQFF. CDR3 bases: TGTGCCAGCAGCTTCAGGACTAGCGCCTACAATGAGCAGTTCTTC.

Ten or more counts support this clonotype. The V gene is TRBV20-1, the J gene TRBJ2-5; D may match TRBD1 or TRBD2 (5 bases each). The CDR3 length is 14 residues. Looked up from germline, CDR1 is DFQATT and CDR2 is SNEGSKA (reference sequence). The V and J ends lost 1 base and 5 bases respectively, with 14 bases between them. CDR3: CSARGGGGQETQYF. CDR3 bases: TGCAGTGCTAGAGGGGGTGGGGGTCAGGAGACCCAGTACTTC.

This clonotype was recorded many times. The J gene is TRBJ2-7, the V gene TRBV20-1, with 7 bases fitting TRBD2. V was clipped by 0 bases and J by 2 bases; unmatched bases: 4. Germline-derived CDR1 and CDR2 are DFQATT and SNEGSKA (reference sequence). The CDR3 is made up of 14 amino acids. As DNA, the CDR3 is TGCAGTGCTAGAGAGGGCCTAGCGGCCTACGAGCAGTACTTC. It specifies CSAREGLAAYEQYF.

The chain has TRBV14 and TRBJ2-7; TRBD2 aligns across 7 bases. V trimming: 4 bases; J trimming: 6 bases; junction bases outside the gene matches: 15. The CDR3 spans 16 residues. Per the germline V gene, CDR1 is SGHDN and CDR2 is FVKESK. The CDR3 region has the DNA TGTGCCAGCAGCCCCAAGCTGGGGGGGACGAGAGGCGAGCAGTACTTC. Protein sequence: CASSPKLGGTRGEQYF.

With respect to this clonotype: An end of the junction does not agree with germline; a read error may underlie this. This chain links TRBV12-3 or TRBV12-4 with TRBJ2-1; 10 bases are a match to TRBD2. The CDR3 totals 16 residues. The CDR3: CASSLGSGRVNNDQFF. The CDR3 region has the DNA TGTGCCAGCAGTTTAGGCAGCGGGAGGGTAAACAATGATCAGTTCTTC.

This clonotype was observed a handful of times. J is TRBJ1-1 and V is TRBV27, with D tentatively TRBD1 (5 bases). CDR3 length equals 14 residues. Trimming left V 2 bases short and J 5 bases short, with 12 bases between. Per germline, CDR1 MNHEY and CDR2 SMNVEV (reference sequence). The CDR3 sequence is CASSLNAGGTEAFF. DNA of the CDR3: TGTGCCAGCAGTTTAAACGCGGGGGGGACTGAAGCTTTCTTT.